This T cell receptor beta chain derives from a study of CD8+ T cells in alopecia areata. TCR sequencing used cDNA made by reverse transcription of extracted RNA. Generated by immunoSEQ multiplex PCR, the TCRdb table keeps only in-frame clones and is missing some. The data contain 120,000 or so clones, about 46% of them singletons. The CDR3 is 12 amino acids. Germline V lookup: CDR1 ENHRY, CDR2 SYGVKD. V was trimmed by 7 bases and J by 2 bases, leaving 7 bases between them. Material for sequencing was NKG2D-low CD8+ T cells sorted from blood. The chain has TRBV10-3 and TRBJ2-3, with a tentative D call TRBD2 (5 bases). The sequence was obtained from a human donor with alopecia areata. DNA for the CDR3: TGTGCCATCAAGGGAGACACAGATACGCAGTATTTT. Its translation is CAIKGDTDTQYF.